This T cell receptor (beta chain) was identified in a study of cytomegalovirus exposure and HLA in healthy donors. Study information: For the roughly 400 genotyped donors, 75% to 90% fell within the Caucasian-associated ancestry cluster.

Overall study results and limits: The number of N-insertions in an Asian-associated ancestry cluster was reportedly below the roughly 670-donor mean in a later analysis.

Germline V gene data show CDR1 as GTSNPN and CDR2 as SVGIG (reference sequence). This CDR3 region has 12 residues. Trimming cost V 5 bases and J 2 bases, with 10 bases left between them. Remarks on this clone: Antigen unknown.

This PCR relied on a set of 60 Vbeta primers and 13 Jbeta primers. Libraries were prepared by immunoSEQ multiplex PCR; TCRdb keeps only in-frame clonotypes and omits some of them. The data contain around 170,000 clones, roughly 78% of them singletons. This TCR was sampled from a woman between 25 and 40 years old in good health and CMV-seronegative. The V gene is TRBV30, the J gene TRBJ2-7, with D tentatively TRBD2 (5 bases). Sample: PBMCs. CDR3 residues: CAWAGFTYEQYF. DNA of the CDR3: TGTGCCTGGGCGGGTTTCACCTACGAGCAGTACTTC.